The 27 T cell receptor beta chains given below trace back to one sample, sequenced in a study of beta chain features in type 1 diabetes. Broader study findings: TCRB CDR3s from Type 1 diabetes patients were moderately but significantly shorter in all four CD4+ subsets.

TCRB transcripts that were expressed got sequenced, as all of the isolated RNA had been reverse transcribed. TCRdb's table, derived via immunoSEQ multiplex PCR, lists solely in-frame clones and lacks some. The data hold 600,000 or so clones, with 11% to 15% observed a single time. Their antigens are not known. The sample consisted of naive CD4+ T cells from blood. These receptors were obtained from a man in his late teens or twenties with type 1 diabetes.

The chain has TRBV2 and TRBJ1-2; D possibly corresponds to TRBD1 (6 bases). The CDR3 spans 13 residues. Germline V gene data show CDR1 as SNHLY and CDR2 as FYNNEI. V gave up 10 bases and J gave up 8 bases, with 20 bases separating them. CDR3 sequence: CATVIEGGSGYTF. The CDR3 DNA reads TGTGCCACTGTGATAGAAGGGGGAAGCGGCTACACCTTC.

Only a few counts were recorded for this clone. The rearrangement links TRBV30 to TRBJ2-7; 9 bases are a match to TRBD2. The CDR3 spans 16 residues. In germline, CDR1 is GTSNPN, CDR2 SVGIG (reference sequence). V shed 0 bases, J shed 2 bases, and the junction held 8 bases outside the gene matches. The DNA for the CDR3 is TGTGCCTGGAGTGTACTATCACTAGCGGGCCCCTACGAGCAGTACTTC. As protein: CAWSVLSLAGPYEQYF.

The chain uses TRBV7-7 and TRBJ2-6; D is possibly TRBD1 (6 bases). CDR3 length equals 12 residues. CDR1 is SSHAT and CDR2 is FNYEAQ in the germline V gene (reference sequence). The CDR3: CATGYGANVLTF. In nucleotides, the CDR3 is TGTGCTACAGGGTATGGGGCCAACGTCCTGACTTTC.

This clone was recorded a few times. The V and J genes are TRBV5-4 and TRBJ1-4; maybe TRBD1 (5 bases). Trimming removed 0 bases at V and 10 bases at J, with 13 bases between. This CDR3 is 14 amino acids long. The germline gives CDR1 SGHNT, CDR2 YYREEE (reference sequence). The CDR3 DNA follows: TGTGCCAGCAGCTTGGACCAGGGCGTCGGAAAACTGTTTTTT. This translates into CASSLDQGVGKLFF.

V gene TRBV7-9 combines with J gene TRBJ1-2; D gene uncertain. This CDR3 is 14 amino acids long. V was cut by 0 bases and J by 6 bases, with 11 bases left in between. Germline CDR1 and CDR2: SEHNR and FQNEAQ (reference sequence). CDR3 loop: CASSLARGDHGYTF. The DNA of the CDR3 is TGTGCCAGCAGCTTAGCTCGGGGAGATCATGGCTACACCTTC. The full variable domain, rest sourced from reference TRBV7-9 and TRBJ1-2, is DTGVSQNPRHKITKRGQNVTFRCDPISEHNRLYWYRQTLGQGPEFLTYFQNEAQLEKSRLLSDRFSAERPKGSFSTLEIQRTEQGDSAMYLCASSLARGDHGYTFGSGTRLTVV.

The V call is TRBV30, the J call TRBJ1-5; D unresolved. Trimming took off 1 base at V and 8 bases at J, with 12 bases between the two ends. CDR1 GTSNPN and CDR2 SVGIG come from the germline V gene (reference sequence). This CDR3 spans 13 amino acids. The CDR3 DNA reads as TGTGCCTGGAGTGCCACGCATGACGAGCCCCAGCATTTT. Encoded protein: CAWSATHDEPQHF.

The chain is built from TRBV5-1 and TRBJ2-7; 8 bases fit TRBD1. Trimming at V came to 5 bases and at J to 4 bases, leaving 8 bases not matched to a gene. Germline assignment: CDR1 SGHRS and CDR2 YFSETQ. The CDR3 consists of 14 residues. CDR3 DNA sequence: TGCGCCAGCAGGAAGACAGGGGACGGGTACGAGCAGTACTTC. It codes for CASRKTGDGYEQYF.

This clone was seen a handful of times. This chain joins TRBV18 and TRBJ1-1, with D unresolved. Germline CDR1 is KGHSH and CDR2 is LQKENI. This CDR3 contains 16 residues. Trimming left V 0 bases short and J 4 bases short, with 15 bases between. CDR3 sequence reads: CASSPPARRVSTEAFF. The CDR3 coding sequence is TGTGCCAGCTCACCACCGGCGAGAAGGGTAAGCACTGAAGCTTTCTTT.

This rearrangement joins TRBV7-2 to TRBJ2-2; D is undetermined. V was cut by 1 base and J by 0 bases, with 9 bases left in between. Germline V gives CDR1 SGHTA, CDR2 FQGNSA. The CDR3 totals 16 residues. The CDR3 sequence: CASSLDRNANTGELFF. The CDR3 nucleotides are TGTGCCAGCAGCTTAGATAGAAACGCGAACACCGGGGAGCTGTTTTTT. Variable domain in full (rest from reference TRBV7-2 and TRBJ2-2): GAGVSQSPSNKVTEKGKDVELRCDPISGHTALYWYRQSLGQGLEFLIYFQGNSAPDKSGLPSDRFSAERTGGSVSTLTIQRTQQEDSAVYLCASSLDRNANTGELFFGEGSRLTVL.

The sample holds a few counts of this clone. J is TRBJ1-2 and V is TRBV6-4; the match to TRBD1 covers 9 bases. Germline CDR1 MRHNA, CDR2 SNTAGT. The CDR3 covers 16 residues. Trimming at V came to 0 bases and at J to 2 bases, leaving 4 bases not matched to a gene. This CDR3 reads CASSDSGTGTNYGYTF. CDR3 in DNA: TGTGCCAGCAGTGACTCTGGGACAGGGACCAACTATGGCTACACCTTC.

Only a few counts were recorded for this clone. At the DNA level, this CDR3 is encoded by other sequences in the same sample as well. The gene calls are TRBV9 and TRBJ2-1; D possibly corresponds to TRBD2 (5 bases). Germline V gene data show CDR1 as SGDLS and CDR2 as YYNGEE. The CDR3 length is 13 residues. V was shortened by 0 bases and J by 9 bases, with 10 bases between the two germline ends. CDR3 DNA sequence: TGTGCCAGCAGCGTAGCGGGTGGAGGTGAGCAGTTCTTC. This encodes CASSVAGGGEQFF.

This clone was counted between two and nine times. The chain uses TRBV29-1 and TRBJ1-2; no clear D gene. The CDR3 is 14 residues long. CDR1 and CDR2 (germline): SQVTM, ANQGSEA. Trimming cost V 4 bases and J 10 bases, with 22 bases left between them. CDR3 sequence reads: CSVALRAAEVTYTF. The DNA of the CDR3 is TGCAGCGTTGCTCTTCGGGCGGCGGAGGTTACCTACACCTTC.

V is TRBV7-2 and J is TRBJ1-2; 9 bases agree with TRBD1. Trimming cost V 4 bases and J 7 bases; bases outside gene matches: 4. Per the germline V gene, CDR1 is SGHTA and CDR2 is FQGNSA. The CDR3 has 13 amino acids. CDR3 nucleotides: TGTGCCAGCAGCTATCGACAGGGGGGTGGCTACACCTTC. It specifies CASSYRQGGGYTF. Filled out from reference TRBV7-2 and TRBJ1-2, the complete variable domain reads GAGVSQSPSNKVTEKGKDVELRCDPISGHTALYWYRQSLGQGLEFLIYFQGNSAPDKSGLPSDRFSAERTGGSVSTLTIQRTQQEDSAVYLCASSYRQGGGYTFGSGTRLTVV.

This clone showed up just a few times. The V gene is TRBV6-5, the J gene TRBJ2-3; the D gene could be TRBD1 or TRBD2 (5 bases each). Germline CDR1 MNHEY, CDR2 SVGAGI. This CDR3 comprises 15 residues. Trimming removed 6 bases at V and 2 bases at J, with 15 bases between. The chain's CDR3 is CASSLLGDLTDTQYF. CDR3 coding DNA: TGTGCCAGCAGCTTGCTGGGGGACCTCACAGATACGCAGTATTTT.

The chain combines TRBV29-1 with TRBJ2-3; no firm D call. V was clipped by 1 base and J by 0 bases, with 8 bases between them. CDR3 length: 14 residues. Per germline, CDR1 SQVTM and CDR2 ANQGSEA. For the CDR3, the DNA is TGCAGCGTTGAAGCGAGCCTCAGCACAGATACGCAGTATTTT. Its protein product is CSVEASLSTDTQYF.

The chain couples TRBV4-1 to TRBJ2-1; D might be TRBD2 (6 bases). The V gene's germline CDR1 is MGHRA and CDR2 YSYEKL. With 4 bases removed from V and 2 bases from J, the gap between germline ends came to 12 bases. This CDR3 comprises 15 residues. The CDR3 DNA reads TGCGCCAGCAGCCGTCCCGGGGGTACCTACAATGAGCAGTTCTTC. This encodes CASSRPGGTYNEQFF.

CDR3 sequence (DNA): TGCGCCAGCAGCTTTGCGGGGAATGAGCAGTTCTTC. It translates to CASSFAGNEQFF. The chain is built from TRBV5-1 and TRBJ2-1, with a weak D call TRBD2 (6 bases). The CDR3 runs to 12 residues. Germline values: CDR1 SGHRS, CDR2 YFSETQ. Trimming took off 2 bases at V and 7 bases at J, with 7 bases between the two ends.

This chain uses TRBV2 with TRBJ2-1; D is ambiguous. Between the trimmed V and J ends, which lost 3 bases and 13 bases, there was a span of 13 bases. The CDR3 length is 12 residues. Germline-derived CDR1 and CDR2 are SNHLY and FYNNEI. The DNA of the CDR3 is TGTGCCAGCAGTGATGGGTCGGATATACAGTTCTTC. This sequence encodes CASSDGSDIQFF. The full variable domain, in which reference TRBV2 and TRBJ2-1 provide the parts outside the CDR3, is EPEVTQTPSHQVTQMGQEVILRCVPISNHLYFYWYRQILGQKVEFLVSFYNNEISEKSEIFDDQFSVERPDGSNFTLKIRSTKLEDSAMYFCASSDGSDIQFFGPGTRLTVL.

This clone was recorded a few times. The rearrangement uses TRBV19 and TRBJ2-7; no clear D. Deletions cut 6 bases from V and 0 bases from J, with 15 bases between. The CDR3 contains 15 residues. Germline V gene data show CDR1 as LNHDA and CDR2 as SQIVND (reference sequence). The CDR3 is CASRRSGRLSYEQYF. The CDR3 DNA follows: TGTGCCAGTAGGAGATCCGGACGCCTCTCCTACGAGCAGTACTTC. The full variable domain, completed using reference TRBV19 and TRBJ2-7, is DGGITQSPKYLFRKEGQNVTLSCEQNLNHDAMYWYRQDPGQGLRLIYYSQIVNDFQKGDIAEGYSVSREKKESFPLTVTSAQKNPTAFYLCASRRSGRLSYEQYFGPGTRLTVT.

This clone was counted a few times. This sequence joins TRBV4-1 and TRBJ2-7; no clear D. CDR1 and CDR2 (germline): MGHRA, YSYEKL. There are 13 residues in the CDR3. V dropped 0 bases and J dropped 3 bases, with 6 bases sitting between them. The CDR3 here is CASSQDRYYEQYF. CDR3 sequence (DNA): TGCGCCAGCAGCCAAGACAGGTACTACGAGCAGTACTTC.

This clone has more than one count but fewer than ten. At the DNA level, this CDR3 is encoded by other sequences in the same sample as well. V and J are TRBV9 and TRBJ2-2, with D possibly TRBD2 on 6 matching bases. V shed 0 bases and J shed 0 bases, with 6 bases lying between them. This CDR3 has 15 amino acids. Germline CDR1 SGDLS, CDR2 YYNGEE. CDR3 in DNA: TGTGCCAGCAGCGTAGCGGGGGCGAACACCGGGGAGCTGTTTTTT. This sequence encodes CASSVAGANTGELFF.

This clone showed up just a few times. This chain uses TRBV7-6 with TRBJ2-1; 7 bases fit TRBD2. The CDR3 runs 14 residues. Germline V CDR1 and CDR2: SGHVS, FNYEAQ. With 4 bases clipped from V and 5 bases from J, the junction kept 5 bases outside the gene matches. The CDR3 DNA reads TGTGCCAGCAGCTCCCGGGCGGGAGACAATGAGCAGTTCTTC. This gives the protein CASSSRAGDNEQFF.

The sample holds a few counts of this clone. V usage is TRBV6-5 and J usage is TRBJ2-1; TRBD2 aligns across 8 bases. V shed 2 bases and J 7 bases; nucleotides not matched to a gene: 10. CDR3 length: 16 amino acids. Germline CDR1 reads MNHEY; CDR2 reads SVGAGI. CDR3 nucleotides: TGTGCCAGCAGTTACCCCGTAGCGGGGCGGGGAAATGAGCAGTTCTTC. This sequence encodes CASSYPVAGRGNEQFF.

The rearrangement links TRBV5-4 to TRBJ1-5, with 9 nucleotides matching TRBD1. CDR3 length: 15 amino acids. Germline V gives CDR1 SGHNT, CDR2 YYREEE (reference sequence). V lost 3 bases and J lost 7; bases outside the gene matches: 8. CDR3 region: CASSSYRDRVQPQHF. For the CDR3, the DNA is TGTGCCAGCAGCTCTTACAGGGACAGGGTACAGCCCCAGCATTTT.

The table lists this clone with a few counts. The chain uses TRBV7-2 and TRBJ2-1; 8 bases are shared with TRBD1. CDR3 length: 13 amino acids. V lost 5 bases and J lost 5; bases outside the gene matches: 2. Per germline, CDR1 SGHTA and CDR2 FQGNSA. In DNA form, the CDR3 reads TGTGCCAGCAGCAGGACAGGGCACAATGAGCAGTTCTTC. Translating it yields CASSRTGHNEQFF.

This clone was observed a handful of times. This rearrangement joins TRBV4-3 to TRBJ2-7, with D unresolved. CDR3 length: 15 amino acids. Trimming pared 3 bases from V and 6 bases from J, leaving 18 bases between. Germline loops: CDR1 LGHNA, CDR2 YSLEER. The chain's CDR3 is CASSQSFGPLREQYF. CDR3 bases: TGCGCCAGCAGCCAGTCCTTTGGGCCTCTCCGCGAGCAGTACTTC.

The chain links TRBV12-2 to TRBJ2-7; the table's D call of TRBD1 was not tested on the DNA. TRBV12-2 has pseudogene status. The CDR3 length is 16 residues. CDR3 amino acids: CASRANPGTGGDEQYF. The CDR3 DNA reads TGTGCAAGTCGCGCAAACCCCGGGACAGGGGGCGACGAGCAGTACTTC.